These T cell receptor beta chains were read from a single sample in a study of PD-1 blockade in classical Hodgkin lymphoma. Data came from immunoSEQ multiplex PCR; TCRdb stores just in-frame clones and leaves some out. The profile shows about 33,000 clones, around 68% of them singletons. This specimen was peripheral blood mononuclear cells (PBMCs), taken before the fourth cycle of nivolumab. The receptors derive from a human donor with classical Hodgkin lymphoma. Each CDR3 is given with its conserved first and last residue. Each record gives: clone size, J gene, D gene, V gene, CDR3 protein. A D gene is named only where the DNA matches it firmly. Size values are once, few and many counts, or a class for expanded clones, and some rows have none.

>-|TRBJ2-7|TRBD1|TRBV11-3
CASSLVGDSYEQYF
>-|TRBJ2-3|TRBD2|TRBV7-7
CASSPGLAADTQYF
>-|TRBJ2-1|-|TRBV7-9
CASSLVGDNNEQFF
>-|TRBJ2-5|TRBD2|TRBV6-5
CASSYSLAVETQYF
>-|TRBJ1-2|-|TRBV6-1
CASSEARWLNYGYTF
>-|TRBJ2-2|TRBD2|TRBV7-2
CASSLGGTSGRARELFF
>few|TRBJ2-7|-|TRBV30
CAWAWDRSYEQYF
>-|TRBJ1-4|-|TRBV15
CATSRDRANEKLFF
>-|TRBJ2-3|-|TRBV19
CASMRPYTDTQYF
>-|TRBJ1-1|-|TRBV7-6
CASSPGRYTEAFF
>-|TRBJ1-4|-|TRBV27
CASSPPNQATNEKLFF
>-|TRBJ2-3|-|TRBV4-3
CASSQERGRTDTQYF
>-|TRBJ2-7|-|TRBV27
CASMGRLSYEQYF
>-|TRBJ2-3|-|TRBV6-5
CASSYSTGYTDTQYF
>-|TRBJ2-2|-|TRBV29-1
CSVEVLVRGTGELFF
>-|TRBJ2-7|-|TRBV28
CASSRVSYEQYF
>few|TRBJ2-3|TRBD2|TRBV7-9
CASSTPTTSGRATDTQYF
>-|TRBJ2-7|-|TRBV13
CASSSGDKYEQYF
>few|TRBJ2-2|TRBD1|TRBV19
CASSIAPTQGTGELFF
>-|TRBJ2-2|-|TRBV4-2
CASSQVIGDHGELFF
>-|TRBJ1-2|TRBD1|TRBV9
CASSVGQREIGYTF
>few|TRBJ1-3|TRBD1|TRBV7-6
CASSLGTGGSGNTIYF
>once|TRBJ1-1|-|TRBV15
CATSRDHSTEAFF
>-|TRBJ1-2|-|TRBV16
CASSQSPANGYTF
>-|TRBJ2-5|-|TRBV28
CASSLLGRQETQYF
>few|TRBJ2-1|TRBD1|TRBV7-9
CASSGTGEYNEQFF
>-|TRBJ2-5|TRBD2|TRBV30
CAWRREVETQYF
>few|TRBJ1-1|-|TRBV6-4
CASSDSSKNTEAFF
>-|TRBJ2-1|-|TRBV7-2
CASSLDWNEQFF
>few|TRBJ1-1|-|TRBV28
CASTPGAVNTEAFF
>-|TRBJ2-7|TRBD1|TRBV5-5
CASSLRGTGGFEQYF
>-|TRBJ1-4|-|TRBV10-3
CAIKHDSSEKLFF
>few|TRBJ2-1|-|TRBV6-5
CASSRFSYNEQFF
>-|TRBJ1-1|-|TRBV30
CAWTLPRSYTEAFF
>few|TRBJ2-2|-|TRBV6-5
CASSYSSGFGELFF
>-|TRBJ1-1|-|TRBV6-5
CASSYSGSEAFF
>-|TRBJ2-7|TRBD1|TRBV19
CASRRQGPLSYEQYF
>-|TRBJ1-5|-|TRBV2
CASSPWGANNQPQHF
>-|TRBJ2-1|-|TRBV7-3
CASSLNGNSYNEQFF
>medium-sized|TRBJ1-5|-|TRBV4-1
CASSWDSNQPQHF
>-|TRBJ1-4|-|TRBV5-5
CASSLRGATNEKLFF